Listed below are T cell receptor beta chains from one sample, sequenced in a study of Graves' ophthalmopathy and Graves' hyperthyroidism. From the multiplex PCR reads, TCRdb called clonotypes with MiXCR, one entry per CDR3 protein. The sample includes some 200,000 distinct CDR3 sequences, 25% to 35% of them seen just once. Sequenced sample: peripheral blood. These receptors were collected from a man aged 50 or older with Graves' ophthalmopathy. Each CDR3 is given with its conserved first and last residue. Fields, in order: J gene, clone size, D gene, V gene, CDR3 DNA, CDR3 protein. A D gene is named only where the DNA matches it firmly. The size of a clone is reported for some rows only, either as once, few or many, or as a class for expanded clones.

TRBJ1-1 few - TRBV7-9 TGTGCCAGCAGCCCAGACCGGGACACGACTGAAGCTTTCTTT CASSPDRDTTEAFF
TRBJ2-5 many - TRBV28 TGTGCCAGCAGCTTCGTTGGGGAGGAGACCCAGTACTTC CASSFVGEETQYF
TRBJ2-7 many TRBD1 TRBV7-3 TGTGCCAGCAGCCCGGGACAGAGCAACGAGCAGTACTTC CASSPGQSNEQYF
TRBJ1-1 many - TRBV18 TGTGCCAGCTCCCGAGGCACCCCTGAAGCTTTCTTT CASSRGTPEAFF
TRBJ2-7 many - TRBV6-5 TGTGCCAGCAGTTACTCGACGGGACGCTACGAGCAGTACTTC CASSYSTGRYEQYF
TRBJ2-7 many - TRBV18 TGTGCCAGCTCACCCAGAGTAGACCCCTCCTACGAGCAGTACTTC CASSPRVDPSYEQYF
TRBJ1-6 many - TRBV25-1 TGTGCCAGCAGTGATTCAGGAGGGGGGACACCCCTCCACTTT CASSDSGGGTPLHF
TRBJ1-5 many TRBD1 TRBV28 TGTGCCAGCATACCGGGACAGGGGGGCAATCAGCCCCAGCATTTT CASIPGQGGNQPQHF
TRBJ1-5 - TRBD1 TRBV20-1 TGCAGTGCTAGAGACCCTCAGGGGGGCGGCAATCAGCCCCAGCATTTT CSARDPQGGGNQPQHF
TRBJ2-7 - - TRBV28 TGTGCCAGCAGTGGCCCCGCGGCAGGCATCGACGAGCAGTACTTC CASSGPAAGIDEQYF
TRBJ2-7 many TRBD1 TRBV6-5 TGTGCCAGCAGTTACAGGGACAGGGGGGTTTTCGAGCAGTACTTC CASSYRDRGVFEQYF
TRBJ1-5 many - TRBV28 TGTGCCAGCAGTTTAGCCAATCAGCCCCAGCATTTT CASSLANQPQHF
TRBJ1-1 many TRBD1 TRBV5-1 TGCGCCAGCAGCTCCCCGGGACAGGGGGCGCGAAACACTGAAGCTTTCTTT CASSSPGQGARNTEAFF
TRBJ2-7 many - TRBV6-1 TGTGCCAGCAGACCGATAGTAGCGGGAAACAGGGGGGAGCAGTACTTC CASRPIVAGNRGEQYF
TRBJ2-7 few - TRBV13 TGTGCCAGCAGCAGGTCGGGCGAGCAGTACTTC CASSRSGEQYF
TRBJ2-2 once TRBD2 TRBV12-3/TRBV12-4 TGTGCCAGCAGTTTAGCGGGAGGGCAAGCCGGGGAGCTGTTTTTT CASSLAGGQAGELFF
TRBJ2-7 - - TRBV11-2 TGTGCCAGCAGCAGAAGACAGTCCTACGAGCAGTACTTC CASSRRQSYEQYF
TRBJ2-7 many TRBD1 TRBV20-1 TGCAGTGCTAGAGAAAAAGGGGGCGTCCCCTACGAGCAGTACTTC CSAREKGGVPYEQYF
TRBJ2-2 once - TRBV12-3/TRBV12-4 TGTGCCAGCGTAGAGGGGAGCGGAACCGGGGAGCTGTTTTTT CASVEGSGTGELFF
TRBJ2-7 many TRBD1 TRBV6-1 TGTGCCAGCAGTGAGGGACAGTCCATCTCCTACGAGCAGTACTTC CASSEGQSISYEQYF
TRBJ2-7 - - TRBV27 TGTGCCAGCAGTTTATATCCAGGGTCCAGCTACGAGCAGTACTTC CASSLYPGSSYEQYF
TRBJ2-5 many - TRBV5-4 TGTGCCAGCAGCTCGGGACCACTAAAAGAGACCCAGTACTTC CASSSGPLKETQYF
TRBJ1-1 once - TRBV20-1 TGCAGTGCTATGGGGGCCTCTACCATGAACACTGAAGCTTTCTTT CSAMGASTMNTEAFF
TRBJ1-1 many - TRBV19 TGTGCCAGTAGTATTACGGGAATGAACACTGAAGCTTTCTTT CASSITGMNTEAFF
TRBJ2-5 - - TRBV20-1 TGCAGTGCGGGGGTCGAGGGGGGTTTTCCAGGGGAGACCCAGTACTTC CSAGVEGGFPGETQYF
TRBJ2-7 many - TRBV29-1 TGCAGCGTTGGGAAGGGCCCCCGCGAGCAGTACTTC CSVGKGPREQYF
TRBJ2-7 many - TRBV7-7 TGTGCTAGCAGCCAAGATTGGGCCTACGAGCAGTACTTC CASSQDWAYEQYF
TRBJ2-7 many TRBD2 TRBV12-3/TRBV12-4 TGTGCCAGCAGTTTTCTCTCTAGCGGGAGGTTTACCTACGAGCAGTACTTC CASSFLSSGRFTYEQYF
TRBJ2-7 - - TRBV19 TGTGCCAGTAGTCCCACGGACGGTTACGAGCAGTACTTC CASSPTDGYEQYF
TRBJ1-2 - - TRBV24-1 TGTGCCACCAGTGATCGCCAGGGTTATGGCTACACCTTC CATSDRQGYGYTF
TRBJ2-5 medium-sized - TRBV7-2 TGTGCCAGCAGCTTACCGGTTACGGAGACCCAGTACTTC CASSLPVTETQYF
TRBJ2-7 once TRBD2 TRBV28 TGTGCCAGCAGTTTTGTTGGACTAGCGGGAGGTTTGGGCTACGAGCAGTACTTC CASSFVGLAGGLGYEQYF
TRBJ2-7 many TRBD1 TRBV7-9 TGTGCCAGCAGCGGAGAAAGACAGGGTGGCTACGAGCAGTACTTC CASSGERQGGYEQYF
TRBJ1-1 - - TRBV6-1 TGTGCCAGCAGCCTTAAACAGATAAACACTGAAGCTTTCTTT CASSLKQINTEAFF
TRBJ1-5 - TRBD1 TRBV5-6 TGTGCCAGCAGCTTCACAGGGGTGAATCAGCCCCAGCATTTT CASSFTGVNQPQHF
TRBJ1-1 many - TRBV7-9 TGTGCCAGCAGCTTAGCGGGCACTGAAGCTTTCTTT CASSLAGTEAFF
TRBJ2-7 - TRBD1 TRBV2 TGTGCCAGCTCACGCGGGACAGGCATCTCCCACGAGCAGTACTTC CASSRGTGISHEQYF
TRBJ2-6 many - TRBV30 TGTGCCTGGAGTGTAATGACGGTCTCTGGGGCCAACGTCCTGACTTTC CAWSVMTVSGANVLTF
TRBJ1-1 many - TRBV6-5 TGTGCCAGCAGTTACGACACTGAAGCTTTCTTT CASSYDTEAFF
TRBJ2-5 - TRBD2 TRBV11-3 TGTGCCAGCAGCGCCAGCTCTTCTAGCGGTCCACGGACCCAGTACTTC CASSASSSSGPRTQYF
TRBJ2-7 - - TRBV6-2/TRBV6-3 TGTGCCAGCAGTTACGCTGCAATACCTCCCTACGAGCAGTACTTC CASSYAAIPPYEQYF